The clone carrying this T cell receptor (beta chain) has a count of ten or more. This sample was taken from a study of T cells in Graves' hyperthyroidism and ophthalmopathy. There were TCR beta CDR3 regions amplified from RNA transcripts. First-round RT-PCR of the TCR CDR3 relied on the HTBI primer set. Each CDR3 protein gets one entry after TCRdb re-called the multiplex PCR reads with MiXCR. The sample gives about 400,000 distinct CDR3 sequences, under 15% of which show up once; about 12% is in the top ten. The sequenced material came from blood. The TCR originated in a man between 18 and 29 years old with Graves' ophthalmopathy.

CDR3 amino acids: CASSRPWTVSIRNYGYTF. DNA for the CDR3: TGCGCCAGCAGCCGTCCTTGGACAGTATCGATCCGTAACTATGGCTACACCTTC. This sequence joins TRBV4-1 and TRBJ1-2, with D perhaps matching TRBD1 (6 bases). Germline CDR1 reads MGHRA; CDR2 reads YSYEKL. Between the trimmed V and J ends, which lost 4 bases and 1 base, there was a span of 22 bases. The CDR3 is 18 residues long.